This record concerns one TCR beta chain sequence. Its target is unknown. The V end was cut by 5 bases, the J end by 1 base, with 19 bases between. Looked up from germline, CDR1 is MNHEY and CDR2 is SMNVEV (reference sequence). This CDR3 region has 17 residues. Some clones are missing from TCRdb's copy, which holds only in-frame ones; the method was immunoSEQ multiplex PCR. Here the sample spans roughly 40,000 clones, 70% to 90% being singletons. This specimen belongs to a study of OX40 agonist ivuxolimab in advanced cancers. At the level of the study: At doses from 0.01 to 10 mg/kg, patients were given intravenous ivuxolimab every 2 weeks. Patients treated during dose escalation were battling hepatocellular carcinoma, melanoma, renal cell or head and neck cancer. Study observations and caveats: At 0.1-3.0 mg/kg, partial responders had clonal expansion among the lowest observed. The authors did not determine the antigen specificity of the expanded peripheral T cells.

This clonotype was sampled from an adult with an advanced solid tumor such as melanoma, head and neck, liver or kidney cancer. V usage is TRBV27 and J usage is TRBJ2-3; TRBD2 might be the D (6 bases). This material consisted of CD4+ or CD8+ T cells sorted from blood, taken in a trial of the OX40 agonist ivuxolimab. CDR3 amino acids: CASSTPSSSDRTDTQYF. The CDR3 DNA reads TGTGCCAGCAGTACCCCATCATCTAGCGACCGCACAGATACGCAGTATTTT.